This T cell receptor (beta chain) stems from a study of identical twins. Study-wide points: Memory repertoires lacked the insertion deficit that abundant cord blood beta clonotypes showed. Without tracking the same donors, conclusions rested on cross-sectional statistical analysis. There was an excess of low generation probability in the out-of-frame alpha sequences that twins shared.

TCRdb re-called the 5' RACE reads with MiXCR, one entry per CDR3 protein. The sample yields 450,000 or so distinct CDR3 sequences, 12% to 15% seen once. No donor was unhealthy or non-Caucasian. With V trimmed by 2 bases and J by 9 bases, 10 bases remained unmatched. The germline gives CDR1 MDHEN, CDR2 SYDVKM. This CDR3 is built from 16 residues. Remarks on this clonotype: Its matching antigen is unknown.

In addition, the sample was reused for a study of yellow fever vaccine responses in identical twins.

Sequenced: CD4+ T cells sorted from blood. The clonotype originates from a young woman in good health. The chain recombines TRBV28 with TRBJ2-1, with TRBD2 matching 10 bases. As DNA, the CDR3 is TGTGCCAGCAGTTTAAGGAGCGGGGGGGCGAGGGGTGAGCAGTTCTTC. Its translation is CASSLRSGGARGEQFF. The entire variable domain, with the rest obtained from reference TRBV28 and TRBJ2-1, is as follows: DVKVTQSSRYLVKRTGEKVFLECVQDMDHENMFWYRQDPGLGLRLIYFSYDVKMKEKGDIPEGYSVSREKKERFSLILESASTNQTSMYLCASSLRSGGARGEQFFGPGTRLTVL.